A single sample is the source of the 20 T cell receptor beta chains below, sequenced in a study of T cells in Graves' hyperthyroidism and ophthalmopathy. The investigators amplified TCR beta CDR3 regions from RNA transcripts. A set of HTBI primers served as the primers for a first-round RT-PCR of the TCR CDR3. TCRdb processed the multiplex PCR reads anew with MiXCR; each CDR3 protein has one entry. In the table there are around 800,000 distinct CDR3 sequences, roughly 40% of which are singletons. Sequencing used blood. The receptors shown here come from a man aged 18 to 35 with Graves' hyperthyroidism.

This clonotype was counted many times. J is TRBJ2-7 and V is TRBV11-3; TRBD2 aligns across 11 bases. Losses at the gene ends were 3 bases for V and 3 bases for J; bases not matched to a gene: 1. The CDR3 extends over 14 amino acids. Germline V CDR1 and CDR2: SGHNT, YENEEA. The CDR3 region has the DNA TGTGCCAGCAGCTTCGGGACTAGCGGCTACGAGCAGTACTTC. Residues: CASSFGTSGYEQYF. Combining the CDR3 with reference TRBV11-3 and TRBJ2-7 gives the whole variable domain EAGVVQSPRYKIIEKKQPVAFWCNPISGHNTLYWYLQNLGQGPELLIRYENEEAVDDSQLPKDRFSAERLKGVDSTLKIQPAELGDSAVYLCASSFGTSGYEQYFGPGTRLTVT.

V gene TRBV13 combines with J gene TRBJ1-1; 9 nucleotides line up with TRBD1. The CDR3 covers 15 residues. Germline loops: CDR1 PRHDT, CDR2 FYEKMQ (reference sequence). V shed 5 bases, J shed 4 bases, and the junction held 8 bases outside the gene matches. The CDR3 DNA reads as TGTGCCAGCAGCCAGCCGGGACAGGGTGTCACTGAAGCTTTCTTT. Translating gives CASSQPGQGVTEAFF.

This sequence joins TRBV5-4 and TRBJ2-5, with TRBD2 identical over 9 bases. From germline, CDR1 is SGHNT and CDR2 YYREEE (reference sequence). Unmatched junction bases numbered 7, after V lost 3 bases and J lost 1 base. The CDR3 length is 16 residues. The CDR3 DNA reads as TGTGCCAGCAGCTCCCAACTAGCGGGCTTCCAAGAGACCCAGTACTTC. It codes for CASSSQLAGFQETQYF.

This chain connects TRBV2 to TRBJ2-2, with TRBD1 identical over 11 bases. The ends lost 6 bases at V and 3 bases at J; junction bases unmatched: 6. The CDR3 spans 16 residues. Germline V gives CDR1 SNHLY, CDR2 FYNNEI. The CDR3 DNA sequence: TGTGCCAGCAGGGGACAGGGGGGTGGCTACACCGGGGAGCTGTTTTTT. Translation gives CASRGQGGGYTGELFF. The variable domain in full, with the rest retrieved from reference TRBV2 and TRBJ2-2, is EPEVTQTPSHQVTQMGQEVILRCVPISNHLYFYWYRQILGQKVEFLVSFYNNEISEKSEIFDDQFSVERPDGSNFTLKIRSTKLEDSAMYFCASRGQGGGYTGELFFGEGSRLTVL.

In regard to this clonotype: One junction end disagrees with the germline gene, perhaps due to a read error. The chain couples TRBV10-3 to TRBJ1-1; D not resolved. From germline, CDR1 is ENHRY and CDR2 SYGVKD. The CDR3 has 15 amino acids. CDR3 protein: CASSVRALLNTEAFF. The CDR3 nucleotides are TGTGCCAGCAGTGTCCGGGCCCTCCTGAACACTGAAGCTTTCTTT.

To note about this clonotype: At one boundary the junction diverges from the germline segment, which might be a read error. The J gene is TRBJ1-5, the V gene TRBV9; 7 positions match TRBD1. The CDR3 length is 14 residues. Germline CDR1 reads SGDLS; CDR2 reads YYNGEE. The CDR3 here is CTSSLGTANQPQHF. The CDR3 DNA is TGTACCAGCAGCCTCGGGACAGCTAATCAGCCCCAGCATTTT.

V and J are TRBV7-9 and TRBJ2-7, with unresolved D. Trimming cost V 5 bases and J 3 bases, with 14 bases left between them. The CDR3 loop spans 14 amino acids. CDR1 SEHNR and CDR2 FQNEAQ come from the germline V gene (reference sequence). The CDR3 DNA reads as TGTGCCAGCAGCCGAACCTCTCGCGACTACGAGCAGTACTTC. Protein sequence: CASSRTSRDYEQYF.

This clonotype was recorded only once. The V call is TRBV2, the J call TRBJ1-1; 7 bases agree with TRBD1. With 7 bases clipped from V and 0 bases from J, the junction kept 5 bases outside the gene matches. Germline V gene sequence: CDR1 SNHLY, CDR2 FYNNEI. CDR3 length equals 14 residues. The CDR3 loop is CASMGQTMNTEAFF. The CDR3 bases are TGTGCCAGCATGGGACAGACAATGAACACTGAAGCTTTCTTT.

The rearrangement links TRBV6-5 to TRBJ2-7; the D call may be TRBD1 or TRBD2 (6 bases each). There are 17 residues in the CDR3. Between the trimmed V and J ends, which lost 4 bases and 4 bases, there was a span of 23 bases. Per the germline V gene, CDR1 is MNHEY and CDR2 is SVGAGI. CDR3 region: CASSFGEVGPGAYEQYF. The CDR3 nucleotides read TGTGCCAGCAGTTTCGGAGAGGTAGGGCCGGGGGCTTACGAGCAGTACTTC.

Worth noting for this clonotype: The junction does not match germline at one end; this may be a read error. The chain joins TRBV7-9 to TRBJ2-5; D is perhaps TRBD1 (6 bases). The CDR3 has 15 amino acids. Per the germline V gene, CDR1 is SEHNR and CDR2 is FQNEAQ (reference sequence). The CDR3 here is CACSSNRGGRETQYF. The DNA for the CDR3 is TGTGCCTGCAGCTCAAACCGAGGGGGTCGGGAGACCCAGTACTTC.

V is TRBV7-3 and J is TRBJ1-1, with 9 bases fitting TRBD1. The ends lost 5 bases at V and 7 bases at J; junction bases unmatched: 11. CDR1 is SGHTA and CDR2 is FQGTGA in the germline V gene. This CDR3 has 15 residues. CDR3 nucleotides: TGTGCCAGCAGCCCCGGGACAGGGAGTGGCTATGAAGCTTTCTTT. As protein: CASSPGTGSGYEAFF.

J is TRBJ1-3 and V is TRBV5-4; D remains ambiguous. The CDR3 consists of 18 residues. With 2 bases removed from V and 7 bases from J, the gap between germline ends came to 25 bases. Germline V gene data show CDR1 as SGHNT and CDR2 as YYREEE (reference sequence). The CDR3 nucleotides are TGTGCCAGCAGCTTTACGTTCATCACTAGGCCTGAATCGAACACCATATATTTT. Translated, it gives CASSFTFITRPESNTIYF.

This sequence joins TRBV9 and TRBJ2-2; TRBD2 aligns across 15 bases. This CDR3 comprises 18 residues. From germline, CDR1 is SGDLS and CDR2 YYNGEE. J lost 4 bases, V lost 5 bases, and 9 bases had no gene match. The CDR3 coding sequence is TGTGCCAGCAGACCGGGACTAGCGGGAGGAAGGAGCACCGGGGAGCTGTTTTTT. It encodes CASRPGLAGGRSTGELFF.

This clonotype showed up just once. V gene TRBV29-1 combines with J gene TRBJ1-2; no firm D call. Germline V gene data show CDR1 as SQVTM and CDR2 as ANQGSEA. Trimming left V 5 bases short and J 7 bases short, with 11 bases between. The CDR3 length is 11 residues. The CDR3 nucleotides read TGCAGCGTTCCACAGTGGGGTGGCTACACCTTC. This translates into CSVPQWGGYTF.

This clonotype was found many times. The chain has TRBV7-9 and TRBJ1-1; the D gene is possibly TRBD1 (5 bases). The V end was cut by 2 bases, the J end by 4 bases, with 11 bases between. The germline V gene has CDR1 SEHNR and CDR2 FQNEAQ (reference sequence). The CDR3 has 14 residues. This CDR3 reads CASSLLGGGTEAFF. The DNA of the CDR3 is TGTGCCAGCAGCTTATTGGGCGGGGGCACTGAAGCTTTCTTT.

This clonotype was recorded at least ten times. The chain employs TRBV7-6 and TRBJ2-7, with 10 bases fitting TRBD1. The CDR3 is 15 amino acids. Germline V lookup: CDR1 SGHVS, CDR2 FNYEAQ. After removal of 5 bases from V and 3 bases from J, the junction contained 7 bases not matched to a gene. The CDR3 protein is CASSPTGTGDYEQYF. The DNA of the CDR3 is TGTGCCAGCAGCCCCACCGGGACAGGGGACTACGAGCAGTACTTC.

Worth noting for this clonotype: A junction boundary mismatches the germline segment, possibly from a read error. The chain uses TRBV7-8 and TRBJ2-7; D is uncertain. CDR3 length: 14 residues. Germline V gene lookup returns CDR1 SGHVS and CDR2 FQNEAQ. CDR3 sequence reads: CASSPGLHSYEQYF. CDR3 DNA: TGCGCCAGCAGCCCTGGGCTCCACTCCTACGAGCAGTACTTC.

The V gene is TRBV4-1, the J gene TRBJ1-6; 8 nucleotides align to TRBD1. The germline CDR1 and CDR2 sequences are MGHRA and YSYEKL. CDR3 size: 14 residues. Trimming took 3 bases from V and 10 from J; bases not matched to a gene: 5. The CDR3 loop is CASSHGQGESPLHF. In DNA form, the CDR3 reads TGCGCCAGCAGCCATGGACAGGGAGAATCACCCCTCCACTTT.

The chain uses TRBV5-1 and TRBJ1-1; unclear D gene. The CDR3 is 15 residues long. Germline CDR1 SGHRS, CDR2 YFSETQ. Between the trimmed V and J ends, which lost 1 base and 2 bases, there was a span of 12 bases. The CDR3 loop reads CASSLTVSVNTEAFF. For the CDR3, the DNA is TGCGCCAGCAGCTTGACAGTCTCAGTAAACACTGAAGCTTTCTTT. Full variable domain (outside the CDR3, taken from reference TRBV5-1 and TRBJ1-1): KAGVTQTPRYLIKTRGQQVTLSCSPISGHRSVSWYQQTPGQGLQFLFEYFSETQRNKGNFPGRFSGRQFSNSRSEMNVSTLELGDSALYLCASSLTVSVNTEAFFGQGTRLTVV.

Here the CDR3 DNA reads TGTGCCGACACTGGAAGTGCAATCCTCCGCAAACACTCCTACGAGCAGTACTTC. This gives the protein CADTGSAILRKHSYEQYF. V is TRBV19 and J is TRBJ2-7; no definite D call. The length of the CDR3 is 18 residues. Germline V CDR1 and CDR2: LNHDA, SQIVND (reference sequence). Trimming stripped 11 bases from V and 0 bases from J, with 29 bases between.